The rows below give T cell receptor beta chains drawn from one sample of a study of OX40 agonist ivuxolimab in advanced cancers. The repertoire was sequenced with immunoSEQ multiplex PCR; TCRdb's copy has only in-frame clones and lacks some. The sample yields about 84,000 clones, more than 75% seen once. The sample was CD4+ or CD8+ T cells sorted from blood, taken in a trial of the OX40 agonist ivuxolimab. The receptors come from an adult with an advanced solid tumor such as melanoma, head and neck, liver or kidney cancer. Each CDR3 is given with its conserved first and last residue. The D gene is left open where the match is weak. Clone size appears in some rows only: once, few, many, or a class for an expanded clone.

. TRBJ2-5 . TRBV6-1 CASSMGQGMGTQYF TGTGCCAGCAGTATGGGGCAGGGAATGGGGACCCAGTACTTC
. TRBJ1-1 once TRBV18 CASSPIGVGNTEAFF TGTGCCAGCTCACCGATAGGGGTCGGAAACACTGAAGCTTTCTTT
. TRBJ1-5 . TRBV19 CASSRPQAYNSNQPQHF TGTGCCAGTAGTAGGCCACAGGCCTATAATAGCAATCAGCCCCAGCATTTT
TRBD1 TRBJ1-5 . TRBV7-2 CASSLDRGQGNQPQHF TGTGCCAGCAGCTTGGACAGGGGGCAGGGCAATCAGCCCCAGCATTTT
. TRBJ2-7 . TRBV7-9 CASSSGGSSYEQYF TGTGCCAGCAGCAGCGGAGGGAGCTCCTACGAGCAGTACTTC
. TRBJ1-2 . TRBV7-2 CASSSGWGRGYTF TGTGCCAGCAGCTCGGGGTGGGGCCGGGGCTACACCTTC
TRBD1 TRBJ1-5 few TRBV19 CASSVAQGGWQPQHF TGTGCCAGTAGTGTAGCGCAGGGGGGATGGCAGCCCCAGCATTTT
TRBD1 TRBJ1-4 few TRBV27 CASRPGTGVFSDEKLFF TGTGCCAGCAGGCCCGGGACAGGTGTGTTTTCAGATGAAAAACTGTTTTTT
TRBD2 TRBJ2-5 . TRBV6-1 CASADSGEETQYF TGTGCCAGCGCAGATAGCGGGGAAGAGACCCAGTACTTC
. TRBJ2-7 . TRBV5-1 CASSPGRGGEQYF TGCGCCAGCAGCCCCGGTAGGGGGGGAGAGCAGTACTTC
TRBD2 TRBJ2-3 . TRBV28 CAGGVAGATDTQYF TGTGCCGGGGGGGTAGCGGGGGCCACAGATACGCAGTATTTT
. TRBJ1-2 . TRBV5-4 CASRRVPDYGYTF TGTGCCAGCCGAAGGGTACCCGACTATGGCTACACCTTC
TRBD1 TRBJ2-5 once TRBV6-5 CASSLLGQGSQYF TGTGCCAGCAGTCTCCTTGGACAGGGCTCCCAGTACTTC
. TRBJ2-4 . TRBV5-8 CASSLYNGNIQYF TGTGCCAGCAGCTTGTACAACGGGAACATTCAGTACTTC
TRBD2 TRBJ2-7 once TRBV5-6 CASSTAGGAEQYF TGTGCCAGCAGCACGGCGGGGGGGGCCGAGCAGTACTTC
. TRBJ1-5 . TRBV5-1 CASSLGGAGVDNQPQHF TGCGCCAGCAGCTTAGGCGGGGCCGGTGTGGACAATCAGCCCCAGCATTTT
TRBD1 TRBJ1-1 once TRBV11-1 CASSFLTTGGVTGEAFF TGTGCCAGCAGCTTCCTAACGACAGGGGGAGTGACTGGGGAAGCTTTCTTT
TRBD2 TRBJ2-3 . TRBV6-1 CASSEGTSGVTDTQYF TGTGCCAGCAGTGAAGGGACTAGCGGGGTAACAGATACGCAGTATTTT
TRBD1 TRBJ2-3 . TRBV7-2 CASGQGASDTQYF TGTGCCAGCGGGCAGGGGGCCTCGGATACGCAGTATTTT
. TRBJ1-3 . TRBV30 CAWSRVRGGGNTIYF TGTGCCTGGAGTAGGGTGAGGGGAGGTGGAAACACCATATATTTT
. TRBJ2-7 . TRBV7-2 CASSLVGTTYEQYF TGTGCCAGCAGCTTAGTGGGGACAACCTACGAGCAGTACTTC
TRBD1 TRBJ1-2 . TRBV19 CASMGQGAPGYTF TGTGCCAGCATGGGACAGGGGGCTCCTGGCTACACCTTC
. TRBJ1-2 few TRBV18 CASSLDSIYGYTF TGTGCCAGCTCACTGGACAGCATCTATGGCTACACCTTC